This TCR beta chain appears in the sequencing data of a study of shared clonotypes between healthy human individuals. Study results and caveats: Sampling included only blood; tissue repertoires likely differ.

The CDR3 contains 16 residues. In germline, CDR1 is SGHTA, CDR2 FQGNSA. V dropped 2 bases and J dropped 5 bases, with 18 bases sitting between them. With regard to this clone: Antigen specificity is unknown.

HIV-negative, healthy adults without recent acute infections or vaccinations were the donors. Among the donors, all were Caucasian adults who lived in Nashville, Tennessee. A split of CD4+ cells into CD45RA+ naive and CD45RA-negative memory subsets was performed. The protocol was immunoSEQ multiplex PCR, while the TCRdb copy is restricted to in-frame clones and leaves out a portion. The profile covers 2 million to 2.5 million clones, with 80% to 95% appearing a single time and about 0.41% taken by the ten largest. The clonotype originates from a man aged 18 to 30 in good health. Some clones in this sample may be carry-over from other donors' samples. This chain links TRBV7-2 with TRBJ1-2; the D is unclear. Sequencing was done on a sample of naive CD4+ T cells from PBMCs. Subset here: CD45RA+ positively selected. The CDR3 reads CASSLSGSGSVYGYTF. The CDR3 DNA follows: TGTGCCAGCAGCTTATCGGGATCGGGATCGGTGTATGGCTACACCTTC.